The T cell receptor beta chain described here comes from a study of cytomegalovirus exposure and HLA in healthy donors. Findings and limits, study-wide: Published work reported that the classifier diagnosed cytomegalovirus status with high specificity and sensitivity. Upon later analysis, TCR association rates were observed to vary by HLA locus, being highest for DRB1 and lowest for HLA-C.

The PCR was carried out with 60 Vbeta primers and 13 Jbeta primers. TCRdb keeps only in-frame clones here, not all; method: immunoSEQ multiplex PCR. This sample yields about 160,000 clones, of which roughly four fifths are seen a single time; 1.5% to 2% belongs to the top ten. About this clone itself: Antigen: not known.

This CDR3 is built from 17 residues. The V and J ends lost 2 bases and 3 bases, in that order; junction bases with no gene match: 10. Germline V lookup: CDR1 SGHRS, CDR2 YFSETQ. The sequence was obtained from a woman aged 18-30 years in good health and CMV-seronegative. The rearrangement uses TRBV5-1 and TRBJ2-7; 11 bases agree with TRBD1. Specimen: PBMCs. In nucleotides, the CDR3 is TGCGCCAGCAGCTTTGGGCCCCCTGGGACAGGGGGCTACGAGCAGTACTTC. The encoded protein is CASSFGPPGTGGYEQYF. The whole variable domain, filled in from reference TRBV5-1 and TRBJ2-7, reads KAGVTQTPRYLIKTRGQQVTLSCSPISGHRSVSWYQQTPGQGLQFLFEYFSETQRNKGNFPGRFSGRQFSNSRSEMNVSTLELGDSALYLCASSFGPPGTGGYEQYFGPGTRLTVT.